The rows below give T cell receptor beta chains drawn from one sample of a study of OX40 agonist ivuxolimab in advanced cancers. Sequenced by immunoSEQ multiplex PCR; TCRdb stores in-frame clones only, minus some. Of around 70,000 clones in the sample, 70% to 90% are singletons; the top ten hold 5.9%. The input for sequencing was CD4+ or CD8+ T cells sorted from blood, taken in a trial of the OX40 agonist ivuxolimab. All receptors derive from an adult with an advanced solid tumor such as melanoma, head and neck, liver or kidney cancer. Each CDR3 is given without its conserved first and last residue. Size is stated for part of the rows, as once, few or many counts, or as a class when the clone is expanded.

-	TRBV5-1	ASSHLDGGELF
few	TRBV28	ASSDLQGNT
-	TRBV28	ASSPPTVPYEQY
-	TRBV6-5	ASRNYEQY
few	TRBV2	ASRSTGGKETQY
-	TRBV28	ASGGVAGTDTQY
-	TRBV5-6	ASSLRTGNYGYT
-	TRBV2	ASSESPGGGEQF
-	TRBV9	ASSVGGGASGHNEQF
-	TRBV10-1	ASSRVSTDTQY
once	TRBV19	ASSIRRNQPQH
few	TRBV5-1	ASKNHLQQGARGYT
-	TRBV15	ATSRDFPGPSGFYNEQF
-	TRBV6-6	ASSYGTGDPYEQY
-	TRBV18	ASSPGGLALSSYNEQF
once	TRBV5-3	ARSLTEDCQGPNEKLF
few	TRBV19	ASTPTASYNSPLH
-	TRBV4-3	ASSQVVGTEQY
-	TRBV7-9	ASTSSWEVTYTGELF
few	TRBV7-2	ASTSRGQGEKLF
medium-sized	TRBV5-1	ASSLSGADGEQY
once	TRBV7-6	ASSSWTGTGQDTQY
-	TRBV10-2	ASMQRGTNEQF
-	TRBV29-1	SVEFTQFENSGGTYEQY
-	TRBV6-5	ASREDAYEQY
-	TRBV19	ASSPGHGYEQY
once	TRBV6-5	ATTGAANTEAF
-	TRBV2	ASETHDLAAKNIQY
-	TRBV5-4	ASSWSLQETQY
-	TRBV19	ASSIGTGFQPQH
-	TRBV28	ASKNSGSQETQY
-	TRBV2	ASSEAGYEQY
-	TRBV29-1	SVADQGGQF
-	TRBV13	ASSLGDWGEQF
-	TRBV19	ASARQEKLF
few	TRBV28	ASSFGAYGYT
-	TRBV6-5	ASSYLRHQETQY
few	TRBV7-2	ASSLAGTRGYGYT
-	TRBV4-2	ASSQAAGLIYTIY
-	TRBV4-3	ASSQVVRGHGEQY
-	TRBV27	ASRLQGVNTDTQY